What follows is one TCR beta chain and its context. The data were obtained in a study of blood T cell repertoires in COVID-19. Turning to the study itself: The analysed material was cDNA or gDNA that came from T cells, B-cell-depleted T cells, or PBMCs.

Germline values: CDR1 SGHNT, CDR2 YYREEE (reference sequence). The V gene lost 0 bases and the J gene lost 0 bases, with 7 bases spanning the gap. The CDR3 runs to 15 residues. TCRdb's table, derived via immunoSEQ multiplex PCR, lists solely in-frame clones and lacks some. The table records about 440,000 clones, roughly 90% of them present only once. The clonotype was recovered from a woman in her 30s with acute or convalescent COVID-19. The V gene is TRBV5-4, the J gene TRBJ1-5; D call uncertain. The specimen was peripheral blood. In nucleotides, the CDR3 is TGTGCCAGCAGCTTGGGGCCAGGTAGCAATCAGCCCCAGCATTTT. It translates to CASSLGPGSNQPQHF.